This TCR beta chain was identified during a study of tumor and adjacent non-tumor tissue in lung cancer. No cell sorting was done before RNA was extracted from the tissue. TCRbeta libraries were built with three rounds of nested PCR, modified from ARM-PCR. One entry per CDR3 protein, called by TCRdb with MiXCR from the multiplex PCR reads. The data show under 150,000 distinct CDR3 sequences, 66% seen once. The length of the CDR3 is 16 residues. V gave up 0 bases and J gave up 2 bases; unmatched junction bases: 4. CDR1 and CDR2 (germline): SGHRS, YFSETQ. The chain is built from TRBV5-1 and TRBJ2-7, with 11 bases fitting TRBD1. This clonotype was sampled from a man under 40 with non-small cell lung cancer. The sequenced sample was lung tumor tissue. The CDR3 region has the DNA TGCGCCAGCAGCTTGGCCGCGGGACAGGGGGCCTACGAGCAGTACTTC. Protein product: CASSLAAGQGAYEQYF.